These 25 T cell receptor beta chains were all obtained from the same sample, sequenced in a study of blood T cells in healthy people across ages (dated by TCRdb to between 2015 and 2017). Libraries were constructed by 5' RACE. This sample was sequenced with an Illumina HiSeq 2500. A second PCR of roughly 7 to 11 cycles was run with a J-beta primer mix and a sample-barcoded 5' primer. TCRdb handled the public reads itself, with Q25 trimming in fastp and clone calling in MiXCR, and kept productive beta chains. CDR3 protein sequences are deduplicated, and each keeps its most common genes and DNA. The sample includes about 570,000 distinct CDR3 sequences, with 25% to 30% observed a single time. Clones ranked in the top ten supply 18% of the sample. The specimen was blood. These receptors came from a woman between 65 and 79 years old in good health.

The chain couples TRBV6-5 to TRBJ2-5, with D hard to call. The V end was cut by 0 bases, the J end by 2 bases, with 13 bases between. This CDR3 is built from 16 residues. Germline V gives CDR1 MNHEY, CDR2 SVGAGI. The CDR3 DNA reads as TGTGCCAGCAGTTACTCGACGGCAGAACCTCAAGAGACCCAGTACTTC. Protein: CASSYSTAEPQETQYF.

The rearrangement uses TRBV5-1 and TRBJ2-7, with D uncertain. The end of the DNA fits TRBJ2-1 better, so the J call may be wrong. In germline, CDR1 is SGHRS, CDR2 YFSETQ. The CDR3 is 11 amino acids. CDR3: CASSLNREQFF. Written as DNA, the CDR3 is TGCGCCAGCAGCTTGAATAGGGAGCAGTTCTTC.

The chain is built from TRBV12-3 or TRBV12-4 and TRBJ2-3; D not certain. Trimming cost V 4 bases and J 6 bases, with 20 bases left between them. This CDR3 has 16 residues. The CDR3 sequence: CASSYPGGPGRDTQYF. The DNA of the CDR3 is TGTGCCAGCAGTTACCCCGGCGGCCCTGGTCGGGATACGCAGTATTTT.

There are a few counts of this clonotype. CDR3 in DNA: TGCAGCGTTGTCGGCGGCAATGAAAAACTGTTTTTT. Its translation is CSVVGGNEKLFF. The chain has TRBV29-1 and TRBJ1-4; D gene uncertain. This CDR3 spans 12 amino acids. CDR1 is SQVTM and CDR2 is ANQGSEA in the germline V gene. Trimming took off 4 bases at V and 5 bases at J, with 8 bases between the two ends.

The rearrangement joins TRBV5-1 to TRBJ2-1, with 7 bases fitting TRBD2. Germline V gene lookup returns CDR1 SGHRS and CDR2 YFSETQ. With V trimmed by 3 bases and J by 0 bases, 12 bases remained unmatched. The CDR3 is made up of 18 amino acids. CDR3 loop: CASSSVNPGGSSYNEQFF. Here the CDR3 DNA reads TGCGCCAGCAGCTCCGTTAATCCGGGGGGTAGCTCCTACAATGAGCAGTTCTTC.

This clonotype has a handful of counts. The V gene is TRBV24-1, the J gene TRBJ2-5; tentatively, D is TRBD2 (6 bases). Germline V CDR1 and CDR2: KGHDR, SFDVKD. V was shortened by 4 bases and J by 3 bases, with 14 bases between the two germline ends. The CDR3 sequence is 15 residues long. CDR3 residues: CATSDAGTQKETQYF. DNA of the CDR3: TGTGCCACCAGTGACGCCGGGACTCAAAAAGAGACCCAGTACTTC.

V and J are TRBV29-1 and TRBJ1-2, with D possibly matching TRBD1 (5 bases). The V gene lost 4 bases and the J gene lost 8 bases, with 17 bases spanning the gap. The germline gives CDR1 SQVTM, CDR2 ANQGSEA. The CDR3 runs to 13 residues. The chain's CDR3 is CSVGQGMGGGYTF. For the CDR3, the DNA is TGCAGCGTTGGGCAGGGTATGGGAGGGGGCTACACCTTC.

The CDR3 coding sequence is TGTGCCAGCAGCAACGGACTCAGACCCACTGCCTACGAGCAGTACTTC. It is translated as CASSNGLRPTAYEQYF. The chain employs TRBV27 and TRBJ2-5; the D gene is possibly TRBD2 (5 bases). The J call may be wrong; the DNA end is better matched by TRBJ2-7. Germline V gives CDR1 MNHEY, CDR2 SMNVEV (reference sequence). CDR3 size: 16 residues.

The V gene is TRBV6-5, the J gene TRBJ2-5; 11 nucleotides agree with TRBD2. V gave up 7 bases and J gave up 4 bases; unmatched junction bases: 5. Germline loops: CDR1 MNHEY, CDR2 SVGAGI. CDR3 length: 14 amino acids. CDR3 protein: CASTRLAGRETQYF. CDR3 sequence (DNA): TGTGCCAGCACAAGACTAGCGGGGCGAGAGACCCAGTACTTC.

The chain is built from TRBV28 and TRBJ1-3, with 9 bases lining up with TRBD1. Losses at the gene ends were 6 bases for V and 7 bases for J; bases not matched to a gene: 4. Germline V gives CDR1 MDHEN, CDR2 SYDVKM. This CDR3 has 13 residues. The CDR3: CASRRQGGNTIYF. The DNA for the CDR3 is TGTGCCAGCAGAAGACAGGGGGGTAACACCATATATTTT. Combining the CDR3 with reference TRBV28 and TRBJ1-3 gives the whole variable domain DVKVTQSSRYLVKRTGEKVFLECVQDMDHENMFWYRQDPGLGLRLIYFSYDVKMKEKGDIPEGYSVSREKKERFSLILESASTNQTSMYLCASRRQGGNTIYFGEGSWLTVV.

The genes are TRBV29-1 and TRBJ2-1; D assignment may be TRBD1 or TRBD2 (6 bases each). This CDR3 spans 16 amino acids. Per the germline V gene, CDR1 is SQVTM and CDR2 is ANQGSEA. V was cut by 5 bases and J by 0 bases, with 17 bases left in between. CDR3 coding DNA: TGCAGCGTTTTACTTCGGGGGCCCAGCTCCTACAATGAGCAGTTCTTC. Amino acids: CSVLLRGPSSYNEQFF.

CDR3 residues: CASSSFRGSGNTIYF. The CDR3 DNA reads TGTGCCAGCAGTTCTTTCCGCGGCTCTGGAAACACCATATATTTT. V and J are TRBV6-2 or TRBV6-3 and TRBJ1-3; D unresolved. Deletions cut 4 bases from V and 0 bases from J, with 10 bases between. The CDR3 length is 15 residues. Germline-derived CDR1 and CDR2 are MNHEY and SVGEGT.

CDR3 DNA: TGTGCCAGCAGCCTCCTCGCGGGACAGTCGGCAGGGGCTTTCTTT. Its translation is CASSLLAGQSAGAFF. This chain connects TRBV3-1 to TRBJ1-1, with 7 bases aligning to TRBD1. This CDR3 has 15 residues. The V and J ends lost 4 bases and 11 bases, in that order; junction bases with no gene match: 16. From germline, CDR1 is LGHDT and CDR2 YNNKEL (reference sequence).

This clonotype was recorded at least ten times. The chain is built from TRBV7-2 and TRBJ2-7; D unresolved. Germline loops: CDR1 SGHTA, CDR2 FQGNSA. With 4 bases removed from V and 4 bases from J, the gap between germline ends came to 14 bases. CDR3 size: 14 residues. The CDR3 sequence: CASSSIGYAYEQYF. CDR3 DNA: TGTGCCAGCAGCTCGATCGGGTATGCGTACGAGCAGTACTTC.

In this sample, this clonotype turned up once. The junction departs from the called germline gene at one end, perhaps through a read error. V is TRBV11-2 and J is TRBJ2-5; D gene ambiguous. The germline CDR1 and CDR2 sequences are SGHAT and FQNNGV. There are 12 residues in the CDR3. The CDR3 loop is CASSLYQETHYF. DNA of the CDR3: TGTGCCAGCAGCTTGTACCAAGAGACCCATTACTTC.

The gene calls are TRBV4-3 and TRBJ2-5; 13 bases match TRBD2. The CDR3 totals 17 residues. Trimming cost V 1 base and J 7 bases; bases outside gene matches: 9. Germline V CDR1 and CDR2: LGHNA, YSLEER. Here the CDR3 DNA reads TGCGCCAGCAGCCAAGCAGGGACTAGCGGGGCCCAGGGGACCCAGTACTTC. This gives the protein CASSQAGTSGAQGTQYF.

This clonotype was seen only a few times. The chain carries TRBV7-2 and TRBJ2-7; D is perhaps TRBD2 (6 bases). Germline V lookup: CDR1 SGHTA, CDR2 FQGNSA. This CDR3 comprises 13 residues. Between the trimmed V and J ends, which lost 5 bases and 9 bases, there was a span of 17 bases. The CDR3 DNA sequence: TGTGCCAGCAGCCCAAGGCGGGGCGCAACGCAGTACTTC. This sequence encodes CASSPRRGATQYF.

V and J are TRBV20-1 and TRBJ1-2, with unresolved D. The germline V and J ends were trimmed by 3 bases and 8 bases, with 13 bases remaining between them. CDR1 and CDR2 (germline): DFQATT, SNEGSKA (reference sequence). The CDR3 totals 12 residues. In DNA, the CDR3 is TGCAGTGCTAGCTCCCGGCTACGGGGCTACACCTTC. It encodes CSASSRLRGYTF.

The chain has TRBV9 and TRBJ2-7, with 7 bases fitting TRBD2. The CDR3 sequence is 14 residues long. The V gene end was trimmed by 0 bases and the J gene end by 4 bases; junction bases not matched to a gene: 4. CDR1 is SGDLS, CDR2 YYNGEE, per germline. The CDR3 sequence is CASSVGLARYEQYF. The DNA for the CDR3 is TGTGCCAGCAGCGTAGGACTAGCTAGGTACGAGCAGTACTTC.

The chain combines TRBV9 with TRBJ2-2; either TRBD1 or TRBD2 may fit D (5 bases each). V shed 3 bases and J shed 7 bases, with 13 bases lying between them. The CDR3 sequence is 14 residues long. The germline V gene has CDR1 SGDLS and CDR2 YYNGEE. The CDR3 is CASSERPGGGELFF. In nucleotides, the CDR3 is TGTGCCAGCAGCGAGAGGCCTGGGGGCGGGGAGCTGTTTTTT.

CDR3 in amino acids: CASRGYEPQPQHF. The CDR3 region has the DNA TGTGCCAGTAGGGGTTATGAGCCTCAGCCCCAGCATTTT. V usage is TRBV19 and J usage is TRBJ1-5; no definite D call. This CDR3 spans 13 amino acids. The V and J ends lost 6 bases and 6 bases respectively, with 12 bases between them. The V gene's germline CDR1 is LNHDA and CDR2 SQIVND (reference sequence).

The V and J genes are TRBV3-1 and TRBJ2-1; TRBD2 matches at 10 bases. Germline V lookup: CDR1 LGHDT, CDR2 YNNKEL (reference sequence). The CDR3 has 15 residues. V gave up 4 bases and J gave up 6 bases; unmatched junction bases: 6. The CDR3 nucleotides are TGTGCCAGCAGCCGCCTCGCTAGCGGGAGCAATGAGCAGTTCTTC. Amino acids: CASSRLASGSNEQFF.

On this clonotype: This CDR3 fails to terminate in the conserved phenylalanine or tryptophan, so it likely reflects a read error. V is TRBV6-1 and J is TRBJ2-3; 13 nucleotides align to TRBD2. The germline V gene has CDR1 MNHNS and CDR2 SASEGT. The V segment lost 6 bases and the J segment 6 bases; nucleotides outside the gene matches: 9. CDR3 length equals 16 residues. The CDR3 nucleotides are TGTGCCAGCAGCAAATGGGGACTAGCGGGGCGGGATACGCAGTATCTT. Its translation is CASSKWGLAGRDTQYL.

This chain links TRBV27 with TRBJ2-7; no definite D call. The CDR3 covers 14 residues. V gave up 3 bases and J gave up 5 bases, with 14 bases separating them. Germline V gives CDR1 MNHEY, CDR2 SMNVEV (reference sequence). CDR3 bases: TGTGCCAGCAGTTTTAGCTCCGGGTCCAACGAGCAGTACTTC. It codes for CASSFSSGSNEQYF.

V is TRBV5-1 and J is TRBJ1-1; the D is unclear. In germline, CDR1 is SGHRS, CDR2 YFSETQ. Between the trimmed V and J ends, which lost 1 base and 1 base, there was a span of 11 bases. The CDR3 has 15 amino acids. The CDR3 DNA follows: TGCGCCAGCAGCTTGAATGGCGGGGAGAACACTGAAGCTTTCTTT. Amino acid sequence: CASSLNGGENTEAFF.